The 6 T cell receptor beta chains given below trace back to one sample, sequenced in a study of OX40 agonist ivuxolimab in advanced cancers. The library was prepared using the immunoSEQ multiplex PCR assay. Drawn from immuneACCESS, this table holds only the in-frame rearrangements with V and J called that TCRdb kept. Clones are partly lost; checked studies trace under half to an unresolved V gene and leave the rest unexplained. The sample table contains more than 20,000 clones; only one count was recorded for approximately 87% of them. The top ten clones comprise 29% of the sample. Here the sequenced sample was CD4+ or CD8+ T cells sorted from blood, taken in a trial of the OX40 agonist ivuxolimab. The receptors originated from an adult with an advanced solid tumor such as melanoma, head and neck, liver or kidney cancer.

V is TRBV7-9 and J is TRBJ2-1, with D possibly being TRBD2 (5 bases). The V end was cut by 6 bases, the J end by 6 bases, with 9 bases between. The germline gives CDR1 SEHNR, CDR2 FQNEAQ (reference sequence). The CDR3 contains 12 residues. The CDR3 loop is CASRLSGNEQFF. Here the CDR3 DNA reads TGTGCCAGCAGACTAAGCGGCAATGAGCAGTTCTTC. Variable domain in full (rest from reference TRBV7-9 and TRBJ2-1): DTGVSQNPRHKITKRGQNVTFRCDPISEHNRLYWYRQTLGQGPEFLTYFQNEAQLEKSRLLSDRFSAERPKGSFSTLEIQRTEQGDSAMYLCASRLSGNEQFFGPGTRLTVL.

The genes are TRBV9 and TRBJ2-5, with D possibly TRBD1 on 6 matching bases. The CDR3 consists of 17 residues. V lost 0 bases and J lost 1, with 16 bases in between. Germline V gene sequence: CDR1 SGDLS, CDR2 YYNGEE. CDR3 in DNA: TGTGCCAGCAGCGTAGCGCCCTTACTAGGGGGCCAAGAGACCCAGTACTTC. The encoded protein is CASSVAPLLGGQETQYF.

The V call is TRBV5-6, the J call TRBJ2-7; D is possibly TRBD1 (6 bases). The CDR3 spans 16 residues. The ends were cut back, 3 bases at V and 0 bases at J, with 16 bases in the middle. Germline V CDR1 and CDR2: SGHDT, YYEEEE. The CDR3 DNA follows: TGTGCCAGCAGCTGGGGGACACTAGGGGACTCCTACGAGCAGTACTTC. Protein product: CASSWGTLGDSYEQYF.

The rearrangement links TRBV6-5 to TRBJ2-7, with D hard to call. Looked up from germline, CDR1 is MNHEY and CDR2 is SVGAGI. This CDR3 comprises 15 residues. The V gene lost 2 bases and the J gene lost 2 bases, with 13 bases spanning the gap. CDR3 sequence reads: CASSYGVRTTYEQYF. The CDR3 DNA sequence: TGTGCCAGCAGTTACGGGGTCAGAACGACCTACGAGCAGTACTTC.

As DNA, the CDR3 is TGTGCCAGCAGTTACGTCGGAGGAAACTATGGCTACACCTTC. Protein: CASSYVGGNYGYTF. The V call is TRBV6-5, the J call TRBJ1-2; D remains unclear. Per the germline V gene, CDR1 is MNHEY and CDR2 is SVGAGI. The V end was cut by 2 bases, the J end by 2 bases, with 9 bases between. The CDR3 contains 14 residues.

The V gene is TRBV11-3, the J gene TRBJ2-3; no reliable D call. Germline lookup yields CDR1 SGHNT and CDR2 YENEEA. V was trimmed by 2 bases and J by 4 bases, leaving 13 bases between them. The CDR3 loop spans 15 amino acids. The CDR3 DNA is TGTGCCAGCAGCTTAAGGGCTCTTTTACCAGATACGCAGTATTTT. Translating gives CASSLRALLPDTQYF.